The 27 T cell receptor beta chains below come from one sample, sequenced in a study of CD8+ T cells in alopecia areata (dated by TCRdb to 2016 to 2018). Receptor amplification or capture employed the immunoSEQ multiplex PCR assay. For TCR sequencing, RNA was extracted from every sample and reverse transcribed into cDNA to serve as template. TCRdb carries this immuneACCESS record with in-frame sequences only. Its versions omit some clonotypes, under half of them owing to an unresolved V gene in the studies checked, with the rest unexplained. The sample data list 140,000 to 150,000 clones, and 54% of these were observed just once. The ten largest account for around 15% of the sample. What the time point label conveys for this sample: approximately 4 weeks on oral tofacitinib. Explained via the paper, the treatment or condition label denotes: oral pan-JAK inhibitor, 5-10 mg twice daily. Sequencing used CD8+ T cells sorted from blood, obtained at week 4, from a patient treated with tofacitinib. The receptors here all came from a human donor with alopecia areata.

The V and J genes are TRBV4-3 and TRBJ1-5, with a possible D match to TRBD1 (5 bases). CDR1 LGHNA and CDR2 YSLEER come from the germline V gene. Trimming shortened V by 4 bases and J by 0 bases, and 13 bases separated the two germline ends. This CDR3 contains 16 residues. CDR3 DNA: TGCGCCAGCAGCCTCCTGCTAGGGGATAGCAATCAGCCCCAGCATTTT. Translation: CASSLLLGDSNQPQHF.

This clone was seen more than once but under ten times. The chain links TRBV25-1 to TRBJ1-4, with D hard to call. Trimming left V 5 bases short and J 7 bases short, with 11 bases between. CDR1 and CDR2 (germline): MGHDK, SYGVNS. The CDR3 length is 13 residues. The CDR3 here is CASSWPVGEKLFF. The CDR3 DNA sequence: TGTGCCAGCAGTTGGCCGGTCGGTGAAAAACTGTTTTTT.

This clone was detected only once. The rearrangement uses TRBV7-9 and TRBJ2-3; unclear D gene. With 5 bases removed from V and 0 bases from J, the gap between germline ends came to 12 bases. The germline V gene has CDR1 SEHNR and CDR2 FQNEAQ (reference sequence). The CDR3 consists of 15 residues. The CDR3: CASSPIDVSTDTQYF. In DNA form, the CDR3 reads TGTGCCAGCAGCCCCATCGACGTCAGCACAGATACGCAGTATTTT.

This clone was recorded a few times. The rearrangement links TRBV2 to TRBJ1-1, with TRBD1 identical over 7 bases. CDR1 is SNHLY and CDR2 is FYNNEI in the germline V gene. The ends lost 5 bases at V and 3 bases at J; junction bases unmatched: 3. The CDR3 covers 13 residues. The CDR3 nucleotides read TGTGCCAGCAGTCCCGACAGGGACACTGAAGCTTTCTTT. It specifies CASSPDRDTEAFF. Full variable domain (missing parts from reference TRBV2 and TRBJ1-1): EPEVTQTPSHQVTQMGQEVILRCVPISNHLYFYWYRQILGQKVEFLVSFYNNEISEKSEIFDDQFSVERPDGSNFTLKIRSTKLEDSAMYFCASSPDRDTEAFFGQGTRLTVV.

This clone was observed a handful of times. V usage is TRBV7-9 and J usage is TRBJ2-2; no clear D. The CDR3 has 12 amino acids. Trimming stripped 4 bases from V and 6 bases from J, with 6 bases between. Looked up from germline, CDR1 is SEHNR and CDR2 is FQNEAQ (reference sequence). CDR3 in amino acids: CASSYPAGELFF. CDR3 DNA: TGTGCCAGCAGCTATCCGGCCGGGGAGCTGTTTTTT.

This clone was seen more than once but under ten times. The rearrangement uses TRBV10-3 and TRBJ2-5, with D possibly TRBD1 on 7 matching bases. Germline V CDR1 and CDR2: ENHRY, SYGVKD. The CDR3 has 16 amino acids. The V end was cut by 5 bases, the J end by 2 bases, with 18 bases between. The CDR3 bases are TGTGCCATCAGTTTTCAAGGGGGCGGGGTACAAGAGACCCAGTACTTC. Translated: CAISFQGGGVQETQYF.

The V and J genes are TRBV7-9 and TRBJ1-1; D call uncertain. CDR3 length equals 14 residues. V lost 2 bases, J lost 3 bases, and 10 bases lay in between. Per the germline V gene, CDR1 is SEHNR and CDR2 is FQNEAQ (reference sequence). The CDR3 sequence is CASSLIRRDTEAFF. The CDR3 bases are TGTGCCAGCAGCTTAATCCGACGTGACACTGAAGCTTTCTTT.

The chain uses TRBV7-3 and TRBJ2-7; D may correspond to TRBD1 or TRBD2 (5 bases each). The CDR3 has 17 residues. Trimming left V 0 bases short and J 5 bases short, with 20 bases between. Looked up from germline, CDR1 is SGHTA and CDR2 is FQGTGA. The CDR3 DNA is TGTGCCAGCAGCTTAACTTCCAACGAGCTCGGGACCGACGAGCAGTACTTC. Translated: CASSLTSNELGTDEQYF.

This clone was found a few times. This chain links TRBV11-2 with TRBJ2-3; D gene ambiguous. Germline-derived CDR1 and CDR2 are SGHAT and FQNNGV. This CDR3 has 14 amino acids. Trimming cost V 1 base and J 2 bases, with 7 bases left between them. This CDR3 is CASSLVEDTDTQYF. The DNA of the CDR3 is TGTGCCAGCAGCTTAGTTGAGGACACAGATACGCAGTATTTT.

The chain has TRBV15 and TRBJ2-1; no firm D call. This CDR3 contains 17 residues. Trimming left V 3 bases short and J 0 bases short, with 15 bases between. Germline CDR1 LNHNV, CDR2 YYDKDF (reference sequence). CDR3: CATSSGGPSSSYNEQFF. The CDR3 bases are TGTGCCACCAGCAGCGGCGGACCCTCAAGCTCCTACAATGAGCAGTTCTTC.

A few counts support this clone. The chain carries TRBV9 and TRBJ2-7; D is perhaps TRBD1 or TRBD2 (6 bases each). Germline CDR1 reads SGDLS; CDR2 reads YYNGEE. The CDR3 has 14 residues. V lost 0 bases to trimming and J lost 6 bases, with 13 bases between them. In DNA, the CDR3 is TGTGCCAGCAGCGTAGGAGGGGGACTGAGCGAGCAGTACTTC. Encoded protein: CASSVGGGLSEQYF.

This clone has only a few counts. The chain combines TRBV30 with TRBJ2-1; D uncertain. Trimming stripped 4 bases from V and 3 bases from J, with 16 bases between. The CDR3 consists of 15 residues. Germline V gene lookup returns CDR1 GTSNPN and CDR2 SVGIG (reference sequence). The CDR3 nucleotides are TGTGCCTGGACTCTAAAGGACGGTTTCTACAATGAGCAGTTCTTC. It specifies CAWTLKDGFYNEQFF.

This clone was observed once. Additional DNA sequences in this sample encode the identical CDR3. The chain carries TRBV5-4 and TRBJ2-7; D is undetermined. Germline V gene sequence: CDR1 SGHNT, CDR2 YYREEE (reference sequence). V was cut by 0 bases and J by 4 bases, with 5 bases left in between. The CDR3 has 12 residues. In nucleotides, the CDR3 is TGTGCCAGCAGCTTGGGGACGTACGAGCAGTACTTC. Protein: CASSLGTYEQYF. Full variable domain (outside the CDR3, taken from reference TRBV5-4 and TRBJ2-7): ETGVTQSPTHLIKTRGQQVTLRCSSQSGHNTVSWYQQALGQGPQFIFQYYREEENGRGNFPPRFSGLQFPNYSSELNVNALELDDSALYLCASSLGTYEQYFGPGTRLTVT.

This chain links TRBV27 with TRBJ1-5; no clear D gene. V was cut by 3 bases and J by 3 bases, with 12 bases left in between. The CDR3 loop spans 15 amino acids. Germline lookup yields CDR1 MNHEY and CDR2 SMNVEV (reference sequence). CDR3 in DNA: TGTGCCAGCAGTTTTGTAGGAGATTACAATCAGCCCCAGCATTTT. This encodes CASSFVGDYNQPQHF.

The chain uses TRBV9 and TRBJ1-1; D gene unclear. V gave up 0 bases and J gave up 5 bases, with 8 bases separating them. CDR3 length: 13 residues. Per the germline V gene, CDR1 is SGDLS and CDR2 is YYNGEE. The DNA of the CDR3 is TGTGCCAGCAGCGTAGGTGGGGAGACTGAAGCTTTCTTT. Encoded protein: CASSVGGETEAFF.

This clone was seen only a few times. The chain combines TRBV29-1 with TRBJ1-1; D is ambiguous. The CDR3 loop spans 16 amino acids. Trimming stripped 6 bases from V and 0 bases from J, with 20 bases between. Germline V lookup: CDR1 SQVTM, CDR2 ANQGSEA. The CDR3: CSVLVDRLLMNTEAFF. The CDR3 DNA sequence: TGCAGCGTCTTGGTAGACCGACTACTCATGAACACTGAAGCTTTCTTT.

The chain couples TRBV5-6 to TRBJ2-5; a possible D gene is TRBD2 (6 bases). The CDR3 is made up of 15 amino acids. Germline lookup yields CDR1 SGHDT and CDR2 YYEEEE. V lost 4 bases and J 0 bases, leaving 13 bases between the germline ends. DNA of the CDR3: TGTGCCAGCAGCGGGGAAGGGGACTACCAAGAGACCCAGTACTTC. Its translation is CASSGEGDYQETQYF.

The V and J genes are TRBV19 and TRBJ2-7; TRBD2 might be the D (6 bases). This CDR3 is built from 17 residues. In germline, CDR1 is LNHDA, CDR2 SQIVND (reference sequence). The V and J ends lost 0 bases and 0 bases respectively, with 15 bases between them. CDR3 in DNA: TGTGCCAGTAGTATAGATCTTTCGGGGGAATCCTCCTACGAGCAGTACTTC. It translates to CASSIDLSGESSYEQYF.

The sample holds a few counts of this clone. V is TRBV29-1 and J is TRBJ2-7; 9 nucleotides align to TRBD1. The CDR3 extends over 15 amino acids. From germline, CDR1 is SQVTM and CDR2 ANQGSEA. The ends lost 3 bases at V and 7 bases at J; junction bases unmatched: 13. CDR3 bases: TGCAGCGTTGAGGGGAGCGGGACAGGGAGAGGGGAGCAGTACTTC. Translated: CSVEGSGTGRGEQYF.

The sample holds a few counts of this clone. The chain has TRBV5-6 and TRBJ2-1; D may be TRBD1 (6 bases). V was cut by 3 bases and J by 1 base, with 11 bases left in between. The CDR3 length is 15 residues. Looked up from germline, CDR1 is SGHDT and CDR2 is YYEEEE. CDR3 DNA sequence: TGTGCCAGCAGCTCCGGGACACGATCCTACAATGAGCAGTTCTTC. Encoded protein: CASSSGTRSYNEQFF.

V gene TRBV30 combines with J gene TRBJ2-7; possible D gene TRBD1, 6 bases. Between the trimmed V and J ends, which lost 0 bases and 2 bases, there was a span of 11 bases. The CDR3 runs to 14 residues. Germline V gene lookup returns CDR1 GTSNPN and CDR2 SVGIG (reference sequence). CDR3 sequence (DNA): TGTGCCTGGAGTGTCTTACAGGGAGCCTACGAGCAGTACTTC. Translated: CAWSVLQGAYEQYF.

The chain joins TRBV29-1 to TRBJ2-6; TRBD1 is a possible D gene (5 bases). The germline CDR1 and CDR2 sequences are SQVTM and ANQGSEA. This CDR3 is 14 amino acids long. Trimming shortened V by 4 bases and J by 0 bases, and 7 bases separated the two germline ends. The CDR3 nucleotides are TGCAGCGTTGTAGGGGACTCTGGGGCCAACGTCCTGACTTTC. It codes for CSVVGDSGANVLTF.

This chain connects TRBV30 to TRBJ2-2; 10 positions match TRBD2. The CDR3 is 16 residues long. The trim removed 0 bases at V and 5 bases at J, leaving 6 bases unmatched. From germline, CDR1 is GTSNPN and CDR2 SVGIG (reference sequence). The chain's CDR3 is CAWSVLGLAATGELFF. The DNA of the CDR3 is TGTGCCTGGAGTGTACTCGGACTAGCGGCTACCGGGGAGCTGTTTTTT.

CDR3 protein: CASSQDDGDGDYEQYF. CDR3 in DNA: TGTGCCAGCAGCCAAGATGATGGGGACGGAGACTACGAGCAGTACTTC. The V gene is TRBV4-2, the J gene TRBJ2-7, with D perhaps TRBD1 or TRBD2 (5 bases each). CDR1 and CDR2 from the germline V gene are LGHNA and YNFKEQ. Trimming removed 0 bases from V and 3 bases from J, with 15 bases in between. This CDR3 spans 16 amino acids.

This chain links TRBV13 with TRBJ2-4; 8 bases agree with TRBD1. The V gene's germline CDR1 is PRHDT and CDR2 FYEKMQ (reference sequence). The CDR3 is 16 amino acids. The V and J ends lost 4 bases and 1 base, in that order; junction bases with no gene match: 6. CDR3 nucleotide sequence: TGTGCCAGCAGCTCCGGACAGGGACGGGCCAAAAACATTCAGTACTTC. Amino acid sequence: CASSSGQGRAKNIQYF.

A word on this clone: The identical CDR3 is also encoded by other nucleotide sequences in the sample. CDR3 in DNA: TGCGCCAGCAGCTTTGCGGGCCAGGGACCAGATACGCAGTATTTT. Protein: CASSFAGQGPDTQYF. This rearrangement joins TRBV5-1 to TRBJ2-3; D is possibly TRBD1 or TRBD2 (5 bases each). Deletions cut 2 bases from V and 4 bases from J, with 14 bases between. The CDR3 is 15 residues long. Germline lookup yields CDR1 SGHRS and CDR2 YFSETQ.

The sample holds a few counts of this clone. This chain joins TRBV6-5 and TRBJ2-7; maybe TRBD2 (6 bases). Looked up from germline, CDR1 is MNHEY and CDR2 is SVGAGI. The CDR3 consists of 13 residues. V gave up 2 bases and J gave up 1 base, with 6 bases separating them. The CDR3 here is CASSYGGSYEQYF. In DNA, the CDR3 is TGTGCCAGCAGTTACGGGGGGTCCTACGAGCAGTACTTC.